This T cell receptor (beta chain) was identified in a study of cytomegalovirus exposure and HLA in healthy donors. Overall study: In an earlier analysis, some 110 million unique TCR beta sequences were found from about 190 million T cells.

The CDR3 covers 14 residues. Germline V gene data show CDR1 as MNHNS and CDR2 as SASEGT. With 4 bases removed from V and 4 bases from J, the gap between germline ends came to 13 bases. The PCR ran on 60 Vbeta and 13 Jbeta primers. Sequencing used immunoSEQ multiplex PCR; TCRdb keeps in-frame clones, though not all of them. The sample includes about 140,000 clones, approximately 78% of them seen just once. Findings of the study overall: V- and J-gene trimming in TCR beta was tied to a missense DCLRE1C variant by an analysis performed later.

This clone was seen more than once but under ten times. Its antigen is not known. This chain connects TRBV6-1 to TRBJ1-1, with D possibly being TRBD1 (5 bases). Material for sequencing was PBMCs. The clonotype was recovered from a female donor in good health and CMV-seronegative. The CDR3 protein is CASSGGVAVTEAFF. The CDR3 DNA reads TGTGCCAGCAGTGGGGGGGTTGCGGTCACTGAAGCTTTCTTT.